These 25 T cell receptor beta chains were all obtained from the same sample, sequenced in a study of T cell clones after liver transplantation. Clones were read by immunoSEQ multiplex PCR, and TCRdb kept only the in-frame ones, dropping some. The sample lists about 33,000 clones, 90% to 95% occurring once. Sequences were derived from CD8+ T cells from blood, sampled 12 months after liver transplant. The receptors originated from a human patient who received a liver transplant. Some of these T cells may belong to the graft donor.

The chain employs TRBV7-9 and TRBJ2-5; D perhaps matches TRBD2 (6 bases). Trimming took off 1 base at V and 5 bases at J, with 11 bases between the two ends. This CDR3 has 14 residues. Germline V gives CDR1 SEHNR, CDR2 FQNEAQ (reference sequence). The CDR3 region is CASSLGGKTETQYF. The DNA of the CDR3 is TGTGCCAGCAGCTTAGGCGGGAAGACGGAGACCCAGTACTTC.

J is TRBJ2-7 and V is TRBV7-8; 9 bases are a match to TRBD1. The CDR3 is 15 residues long. Germline trimming cut 3 bases from V and 3 bases from J; bases unmatched to any gene: 6. CDR1 and CDR2 from the germline V gene are SGHVS and FQNEAQ. DNA of the CDR3: TGTGCCAGCAGCTTCGGGGGACAGGGATACTACGAGCAGTACTTC. Its translation is CASSFGGQGYYEQYF.

The V call is TRBV7-3, the J call TRBJ2-7; no firm D call. The length of the CDR3 is 12 residues. V was pared by 5 bases and J by 4 bases, with 9 bases between. CDR1 is SGHTA and CDR2 is FQGTGA in the germline V gene. The CDR3 sequence is CASSPTGYEQYF. CDR3 coding DNA: TGTGCCAGCAGCCCCACTGGTTACGAGCAGTACTTC. The variable domain in full, with the rest retrieved from reference TRBV7-3 and TRBJ2-7, is GAGVSQTPSNKVTEKGKYVELRCDPISGHTALYWYRQSLGQGPEFLIYFQGTGAADDSGLPNDRFFAVRPEGSVSTLKIQRTERGDSAVYLCASSPTGYEQYFGPGTRLTVT.

The chain employs TRBV27 and TRBJ2-3; D might be TRBD1 or TRBD2, each matching 6 bases. V was clipped by 5 bases and J by 0 bases, with 21 bases between them. The germline gives CDR1 MNHEY, CDR2 SMNVEV (reference sequence). The CDR3 length is 18 residues. CDR3 amino acids: CASSPPGGHGISTDTQYF. DNA for the CDR3: TGTGCCAGCAGTCCCCCCGGGGGCCATGGGATTAGCACAGATACGCAGTATTTT.

This chain links TRBV9 with TRBJ2-1; 8 bases are a match to TRBD2. The CDR3 loop spans 14 amino acids. Germline loops: CDR1 SGDLS, CDR2 YYNGEE. V trimming: 4 bases; J trimming: 4 bases; junction bases outside the gene matches: 4. DNA of the CDR3: TGTGCCAGCAGCAATAGCGGGGATTACAATGAGCAGTTCTTC. Encoded protein: CASSNSGDYNEQFF.

The chain uses TRBV7-9 and TRBJ1-2; a weak D match, TRBD1 (5 bases). Germline values: CDR1 SEHNR, CDR2 FQNEAQ (reference sequence). The CDR3 length is 14 residues. V was clipped by 1 base and J by 7 bases, with 13 bases between them. The CDR3 sequence is CASSLDTGASGYTF. The CDR3 DNA follows: TGTGCCAGCAGCTTAGATACTGGGGCTAGTGGCTACACCTTC.

This chain uses TRBV5-6 with TRBJ2-7, with a weak D call TRBD1 (6 bases). The CDR3 extends over 14 amino acids. V was trimmed by 2 bases and J by 4 bases, leaving 13 bases between them. Germline-derived CDR1 and CDR2 are SGHDT and YYEEEE. CDR3 in DNA: TGTGCCAGCAGCTTAACGACAGGTCGTTACGAGCAGTACTTC. It encodes CASSLTTGRYEQYF.

The chain carries TRBV28 and TRBJ2-3, with 10 bases fitting TRBD2. The CDR3 has 15 amino acids. V was clipped by 3 bases and J by 5 bases; unmatched bases: 5. Germline CDR1 and CDR2: MDHEN and SYDVKM. The CDR3 nucleotides are TGTGCCAGCAGTTTCGCTCTAGCGGGGGTAGATACGCAGTATTTT. Protein sequence: CASSFALAGVDTQYF.

V usage is TRBV7-9 and J usage is TRBJ1-2, with 10 bases that match TRBD1. This CDR3 region has 14 residues. V dropped 5 bases and J dropped 6; count of bases not matched to a gene: 6. The germline CDR1 and CDR2 sequences are SEHNR and FQNEAQ (reference sequence). The CDR3 coding sequence is TGTGCCAGCAGCCCGCCCGGGACAGGGGATGGCTACACCTTC. As protein: CASSPPGTGDGYTF.

The chain carries TRBV7-3 and TRBJ2-7, with a weak D call TRBD2 (6 bases). The CDR3 is made up of 13 amino acids. The V and J ends lost 4 bases and 6 bases respectively, with 13 bases between them. The V gene's germline CDR1 is SGHTA and CDR2 FQGTGA. CDR3 nucleotide sequence: TGTGCCAGCAGCTCGGGTGGGGGAGGCGAGCAGTACTTC. This codes for CASSSGGGGEQYF.

This clone was found once. The chain uses TRBV28 and TRBJ2-1; D is undetermined. Germline CDR1 MDHEN, CDR2 SYDVKM. Trimming took 6 bases from V and 10 from J, leaving 7 bases between them. The CDR3 spans 10 residues. The CDR3 is CASSLSEQFF. The CDR3 DNA sequence: TGTGCCAGCAGCTTGTCGGAGCAGTTCTTC.

The gene calls are TRBV7-3 and TRBJ2-1, with TRBD2 identical over 7 bases. J gave up 6 bases and V 4 bases, and 9 bases lay outside the gene matches. From germline, CDR1 is SGHTA and CDR2 FQGTGA. The CDR3 has 15 residues. The CDR3 DNA follows: TGTGCCAGCAGCTCGGGACTACATAGGTCCAATGAGCAGTTCTTC. Amino acid sequence: CASSSGLHRSNEQFF.

This clone occurred once. This rearrangement joins TRBV4-3 to TRBJ2-7; 9 nucleotides align to TRBD1. Germline loops: CDR1 LGHNA, CDR2 YSLEER. The CDR3 is made up of 16 amino acids. The trim removed 4 bases at V and 5 bases at J, leaving 12 bases unmatched. CDR3 sequence reads: CASSRQIWDRANEQYF. DNA of the CDR3: TGCGCCAGCAGCCGACAGATATGGGACAGGGCCAACGAGCAGTACTTC.

The rearrangement links TRBV13 to TRBJ2-7, with TRBD2 identical over 9 bases. CDR3 length equals 16 residues. Trimming at V came to 5 bases and at J to 1 base, leaving 9 bases not matched to a gene. The germline V gene encodes CDR1 PRHDT and CDR2 FYEKMQ (reference sequence). The CDR3 coding sequence is TGTGCCAGCAGCGCGCGGACTAGCGCGACGTCCTACGAGCAGTACTTC. Encoded protein: CASSARTSATSYEQYF.

The chain has TRBV2 and TRBJ2-3; tentatively, D is TRBD1 (6 bases). CDR1 SNHLY and CDR2 FYNNEI come from the germline V gene. This CDR3 comprises 16 residues. The ends were cut back, 10 bases at V and 0 bases at J, with 20 bases in the middle. The CDR3 sequence is CATVLGTLSSTDTQYF. CDR3 bases: TGTGCCACCGTACTCGGGACATTGTCTAGCACAGATACGCAGTATTTT.

V is TRBV21-1 and J is TRBJ1-4. TRBV21-1 is a known pseudogene. The CDR3 spans 14 residues. The CDR3 here is CASSKGCKNEKLFF. In DNA form, the CDR3 reads TGTGCCAGCAGCAAAGGTTGCAAAAATGAAAAACTGTTTTTT.

The rearrangement joins TRBV30 to TRBJ2-1, with a weak D call TRBD2 (6 bases). The CDR3 covers 15 residues. V dropped 2 bases and J dropped 2 bases, with 13 bases sitting between them. The germline CDR1 and CDR2 sequences are GTSNPN and SVGIG (reference sequence). In DNA, the CDR3 is TGTGCCTGGAGTTTTTCGCTAGCGCCCTACAATGAGCAGTTCTTC. Translated, it gives CAWSFSLAPYNEQFF.

The chain combines TRBV5-8 with TRBJ1-5; TRBD1 agrees at 8 bases. CDR3 length equals 14 residues. Germline-derived CDR1 and CDR2 are SGHTS and YDEGEE. J gave up 8 bases and V 2 bases, and 6 bases lay outside the gene matches. The CDR3 reads CASSFDRGRKPQHF. The CDR3 DNA follows: TGTGCCAGCAGCTTCGACAGGGGTAGGAAGCCCCAGCATTTT.

The V call is TRBV23-1, the J call TRBJ2-7; tentative D call: TRBD1 (6 bases). TRBV23-1 is placed among ORFs of uncertain function. V gave up 4 bases and J gave up 6 bases, with 19 bases separating them. The CDR3 length is 15 residues. CDR3 protein: CASSRMGRGPREQYF. The CDR3 DNA reads TGCGCCAGCAGTCGAATGGGCAGGGGTCCCCGCGAGCAGTACTTC.

V and J are TRBV6-6 and TRBJ1-4, with TRBD1 matching 7 bases. CDR1 is MNHNY, CDR2 SVGAGI, per germline (reference sequence). J gave up 6 bases and V 4 bases, and 11 bases lay outside the gene matches. The CDR3 runs 16 residues. The CDR3, as DNA: TGTGCCAGCAGTTTTCGTATTGACAGGGTTGATGAAAAACTGTTTTTT. It translates to CASSFRIDRVDEKLFF.

This rearrangement joins TRBV6-1 to TRBJ2-4; D is undetermined. CDR3 length: 11 amino acids. Germline CDR1 is MNHNS and CDR2 is SASEGT. Trimming shortened V by 6 bases and J by 6 bases, and 6 bases separated the two germline ends. The CDR3 nucleotides are TGTGCCAGCAGAACTGGAAACATTCAGTACTTC. This sequence encodes CASRTGNIQYF.

The chain couples TRBV28 to TRBJ2-1, with 7 positions matching TRBD2. This CDR3 is built from 17 residues. In germline, CDR1 is MDHEN, CDR2 SYDVKM. With V trimmed by 4 bases and J by 4 bases, 13 bases remained unmatched. This CDR3 reads CASSSPGLVEGYNEQFF. The CDR3 region has the DNA TGTGCCAGCAGTTCCCCAGGACTAGTAGAGGGATACAATGAGCAGTTCTTC. Using reference TRBV28 and TRBJ2-1 for the parts outside the CDR3, the full variable domain is DVKVTQSSRYLVKRTGEKVFLECVQDMDHENMFWYRQDPGLGLRLIYFSYDVKMKEKGDIPEGYSVSREKKERFSLILESASTNQTSMYLCASSSPGLVEGYNEQFFGPGTRLTVL.

This clone was detected a few times. The chain links TRBV9 to TRBJ1-2, with D hard to call. The CDR3 length is 11 residues. The germline V and J ends were trimmed by 3 bases and 8 bases, with 8 bases remaining between them. Looked up from germline, CDR1 is SGDLS and CDR2 is YYNGEE. As DNA, the CDR3 is TGTGCCAGCAGCGCCGCTGGCGGCTACACCTTC. This translates into CASSAAGGYTF. The full variable domain, in which reference TRBV9 and TRBJ1-2 provide the parts outside the CDR3, is DSGVTQTPKHLITATGQRVTLRCSPRSGDLSVYWYQQSLDQGLQFLIQYYNGEERAKGNILERFSAQQFPDLHSELNLSSLELGDSALYFCASSAAGGYTFGSGTRLTVV.

The rearrangement joins TRBV5-1 to TRBJ2-7, with D perhaps being TRBD1 or TRBD2 (6 bases each). This CDR3 has 14 amino acids. Trimming took 0 bases from V and 2 from J, leaving 9 bases between them. In germline, CDR1 is SGHRS, CDR2 YFSETQ. Written as DNA, the CDR3 is TGCGCCAGCAGCTTGGAGGGGGGTGCCTACGAGCAGTACTTC. This encodes CASSLEGGAYEQYF.

CDR3: CASKTRDSSTYEQYF. The DNA of the CDR3 is TGTGCCAGTAAAACCCGGGACTCCAGCACCTACGAGCAGTACTTC. This chain connects TRBV19 to TRBJ2-7, with a possible D match to TRBD2 (6 bases). This CDR3 is 15 amino acids long. Trimming stripped 7 bases from V and 2 bases from J, with 18 bases between. From germline, CDR1 is LNHDA and CDR2 SQIVND (reference sequence).